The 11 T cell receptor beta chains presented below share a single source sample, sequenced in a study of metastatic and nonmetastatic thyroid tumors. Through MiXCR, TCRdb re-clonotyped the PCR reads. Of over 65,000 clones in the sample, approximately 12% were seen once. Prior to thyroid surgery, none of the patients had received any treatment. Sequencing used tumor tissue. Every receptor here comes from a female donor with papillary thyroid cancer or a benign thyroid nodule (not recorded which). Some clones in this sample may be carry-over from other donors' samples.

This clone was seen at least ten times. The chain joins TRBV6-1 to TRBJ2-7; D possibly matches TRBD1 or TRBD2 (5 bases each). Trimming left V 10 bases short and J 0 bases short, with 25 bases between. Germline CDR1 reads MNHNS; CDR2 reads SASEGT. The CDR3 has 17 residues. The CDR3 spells CATTPGGAGLSSYEQYF. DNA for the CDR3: TGTGCCACCACCCCGGGTGGGGCGGGCCTTAGCTCCTACGAGCAGTACTTC.

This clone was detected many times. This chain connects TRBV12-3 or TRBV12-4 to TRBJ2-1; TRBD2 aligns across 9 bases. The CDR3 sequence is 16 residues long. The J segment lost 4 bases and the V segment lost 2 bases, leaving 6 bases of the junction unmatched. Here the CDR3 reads CASSLRAGGPYNEQFF. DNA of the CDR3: TGTGCCAGCAGTTTAAGGGCGGGAGGGCCTTACAATGAGCAGTTCTTC.

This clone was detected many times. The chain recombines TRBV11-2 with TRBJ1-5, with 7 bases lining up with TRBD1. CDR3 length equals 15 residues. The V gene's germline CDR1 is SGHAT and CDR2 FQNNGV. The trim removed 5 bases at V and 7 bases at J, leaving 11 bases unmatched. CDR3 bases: TGTGCCAGCAGCCCCGACAGGGACATAGGGCAGCCCCAGCATTTT. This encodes CASSPDRDIGQPQHF.

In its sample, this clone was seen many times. CDR3 sequence (DNA): TGTGCCAGCAGCCCGGGGGGGGGTTATGGCTACACCTTC. This codes for CASSPGGGYGYTF. The chain uses TRBV7-2 and TRBJ1-2, with D possibly being TRBD1 (5 bases). This CDR3 region has 13 residues. Trimming pared 5 bases from V and 5 bases from J, leaving 12 bases between. The V gene's germline CDR1 is SGHTA and CDR2 FQGNSA.

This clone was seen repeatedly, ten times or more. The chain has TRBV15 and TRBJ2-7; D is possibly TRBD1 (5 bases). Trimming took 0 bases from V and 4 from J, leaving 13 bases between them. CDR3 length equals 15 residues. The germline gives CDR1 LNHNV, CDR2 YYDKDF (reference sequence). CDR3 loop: CATSRDQGLGYEQYF. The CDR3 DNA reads TGTGCCACCAGCAGAGATCAGGGTTTGGGGTACGAGCAGTACTTC.

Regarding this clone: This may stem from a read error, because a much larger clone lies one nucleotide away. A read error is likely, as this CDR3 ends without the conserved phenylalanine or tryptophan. Here the CDR3 reads CASSSSHTTDTQYL. The CDR3 nucleotides are TGTGCCAGCAGCTCATCCCACACCACAGATACGCAGTATCTT. The genes are TRBV7-6 and TRBJ2-3; D not certain. Trimming took off 4 bases at V and 2 bases at J, with 10 bases between the two ends. This CDR3 is built from 14 residues. Germline assignment: CDR1 SGHVS and CDR2 FNYEAQ.

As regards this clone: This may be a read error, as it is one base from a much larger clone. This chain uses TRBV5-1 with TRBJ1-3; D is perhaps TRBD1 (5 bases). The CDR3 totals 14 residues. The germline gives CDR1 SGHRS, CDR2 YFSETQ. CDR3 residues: CASRGTGSGDTIYF. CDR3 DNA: TGCGCCAGCAGGGGGACGGGGTCTGGAGACACCATATATTTT.

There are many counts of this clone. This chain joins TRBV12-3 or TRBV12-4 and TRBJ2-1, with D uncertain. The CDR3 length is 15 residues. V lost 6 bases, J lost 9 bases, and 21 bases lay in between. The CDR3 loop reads CASSLGPDLGIEQFF. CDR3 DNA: TGTGCCAGCAGCCTAGGCCCGGATTTGGGTATTGAGCAGTTCTTC.

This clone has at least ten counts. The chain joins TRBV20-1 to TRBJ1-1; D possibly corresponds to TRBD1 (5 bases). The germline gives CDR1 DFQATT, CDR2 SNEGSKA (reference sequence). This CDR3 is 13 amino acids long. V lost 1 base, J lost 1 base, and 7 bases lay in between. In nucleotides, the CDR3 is TGCAGTGCTAGAGCTGGGGCGAACACTGAAGCTTTCTTT. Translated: CSARAGANTEAFF.

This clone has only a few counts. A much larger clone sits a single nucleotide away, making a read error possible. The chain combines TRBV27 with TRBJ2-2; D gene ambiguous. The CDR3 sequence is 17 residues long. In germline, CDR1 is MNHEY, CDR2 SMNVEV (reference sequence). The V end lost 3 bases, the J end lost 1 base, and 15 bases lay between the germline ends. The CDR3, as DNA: TGTGCCAGCAGTTTCAGCCTACATGGGTTGAACACCGGGGAGCTGTTTTTT. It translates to CASSFSLHGLNTGELFF.

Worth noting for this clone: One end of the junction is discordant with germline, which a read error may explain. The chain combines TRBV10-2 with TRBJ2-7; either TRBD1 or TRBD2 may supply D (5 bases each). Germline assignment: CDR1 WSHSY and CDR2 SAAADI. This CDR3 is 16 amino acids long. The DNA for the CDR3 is TGCGCCAGCAGAGAGCGAGCCGGGACCTCACCCTACGAGAAGTACTTC. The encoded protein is CASRERAGTSPYEKYF.